The present TCR beta chain was sequenced within a study of T cells expressing NK-cell markers. Turning to the study itself: Sorted CD3+CD56+NKG2C+, CD3+CD56+NKG2C- and CD3+CD56-NKG2C+ T cells supplied TCR beta repertoires. HCMV seropositivity characterized most of the eight sequenced donors, and seronegativity one.

Worth noting for this clonotype: The antigen is not known.

Reprocessing the 5' RACE reads, TCRdb reports a single entry for every CDR3 protein and omits DNA. The sample table sets out 200,000 to 300,000 distinct CDR3 sequences. Study-wide points: Expanded NKG2C+ T cell clones were not confirmed as HCMV-specific.

The source of this sequence is a man between 18 and 35 years old in good health. The sample comprised blood T cells: a sorted CD56 or NKG2C T cell subset, CD4+ or CD8+ T cells, or bulk PBMC T cells (not recorded which).

The CDR3 here is CASTLKWGEPQHF. J is TRBJ1-5 and V is TRBV6-1; TCRdb lists TRBD1, though no DNA is available to test this call. The CDR3 runs to 13 residues. Germline loops: CDR1 MNHNS, CDR2 SASEGT.